Presented here are 32 T cell receptor beta chains from one specimen sequenced in a study of control samples from healthy donors and cancer patients. The data were produced by immunoSEQ multiplex PCR, yet TCRdb's version contains in-frame clones alone and is incomplete. The data contain around 94,000 clones, about 88% of them singletons. The specimen sequenced was blood. The receptor source for this set is a woman between 50 and 59 years old in good health.

The chain has TRBV2 and TRBJ2-5; D is uncertain. With 2 bases removed from V and 3 bases from J, the gap between germline ends came to 10 bases. CDR1 and CDR2 from the germline V gene are SNHLY and FYNNEI. This CDR3 is 14 amino acids long. In DNA, the CDR3 is TGTGCCAGCAGTGAAAGGGTCAGGAAAGAGACCCAGTACTTC. Protein sequence: CASSERVRKETQYF.

The chain has TRBV28 and TRBJ2-7; 10 bases match TRBD2. CDR1 is MDHEN, CDR2 SYDVKM, per germline. V was clipped by 1 base and J by 9 bases; unmatched bases: 9. This CDR3 comprises 15 residues. The CDR3 nucleotides are TGTGCCAGCAGTTTATTCTCTAGCGGGAGATTTAGGCAGTACTTC. This gives the protein CASSLFSSGRFRQYF.

The chain uses TRBV2 and TRBJ2-5, with a weak D call TRBD2 (6 bases). The CDR3 sequence is 14 residues long. The ends were cut back, 0 bases at V and 7 bases at J, with 12 bases in the middle. Germline CDR1 reads SNHLY; CDR2 reads FYNNEI. The CDR3 DNA reads as TGTGCCAGCAGTGAAGCGCTTTGGGGAGGGACCCAGTACTTC. Amino acid sequence: CASSEALWGGTQYF.

There are a few counts of this clone. V gene TRBV7-9 combines with J gene TRBJ2-7; TRBD1 agrees at 8 bases. This CDR3 is built from 15 residues. J gave up 4 bases and V 4 bases, and 9 bases lay outside the gene matches. Germline V CDR1 and CDR2: SEHNR, FQNEAQ (reference sequence). The CDR3 bases are TGTGCCAGCAGCTCCTCAACCAGGGGGCCGTACGAGCAGTACTTC. This encodes CASSSSTRGPYEQYF.

The V call is TRBV18, the J call TRBJ1-5; D gene ambiguous. V was pared by 4 bases and J by 3 bases, with 4 bases between. This CDR3 spans 12 amino acids. Germline CDR1 KGHSH, CDR2 LQKENI. This chain's CDR3 is CASSQPNQPQHF. The CDR3 nucleotides are TGTGCCAGCTCACAACCCAATCAGCCCCAGCATTTT.

The chain carries TRBV7-9 and TRBJ2-2, with 7 bases aligning to TRBD1. In germline, CDR1 is SEHNR, CDR2 FQNEAQ (reference sequence). Trimming cost V 3 bases and J 1 base; bases outside gene matches: 5. CDR3 length: 16 residues. CDR3 bases: TGTGCCAGCAGCTTTGGAAGGACAGGGAACACCGGGGAGCTGTTTTTT. Translated: CASSFGRTGNTGELFF.

V gene TRBV5-5 combines with J gene TRBJ2-1; TRBD1 matches 12 bases. The trim removed 0 bases at V and 12 bases at J, leaving 7 bases unmatched. CDR3 length: 15 amino acids. Germline-derived CDR1 and CDR2 are SGHKS and YYEKEE (reference sequence). Here the CDR3 DNA reads TGTGCCAGCAGCTTGGAGGGGACAGGGGGCGCGGTGCAGTTCTTC. It is translated as CASSLEGTGGAVQFF.

The chain links TRBV19 to TRBJ2-3; 12 bases match TRBD2. J gave up 5 bases and V 6 bases, and 6 bases lay outside the gene matches. The CDR3 consists of 15 residues. The germline CDR1 and CDR2 sequences are LNHDA and SQIVND (reference sequence). The CDR3 DNA reads TGTGCCAGTAGCTTGACTAGCGGGAGAAAAGATACGCAGTATTTT. This gives the protein CASSLTSGRKDTQYF.

The V call is TRBV19, the J call TRBJ1-5; unclear D gene. The length of the CDR3 is 16 residues. V gave up 7 bases and J gave up 6 bases, with 22 bases separating them. Germline CDR1 LNHDA, CDR2 SQIVND (reference sequence). CDR3 nucleotide sequence: TGTGCCAGTATGGGTTTGACCTCGATTCGCGGTCAGCCCCAGCATTTT. The encoded protein is CASMGLTSIRGQPQHF.

This sequence joins TRBV7-3 and TRBJ1-1, with D unclear. Germline assignment: CDR1 SGHTA and CDR2 FQGTGA. This CDR3 spans 15 amino acids. The V gene lost 7 bases and the J gene lost 3 bases, with 18 bases spanning the gap. Here the CDR3 reads CASTSGPGRDTEAFF. For the CDR3, the DNA is TGTGCCAGCACCTCCGGACCCGGGAGGGACACTGAAGCTTTCTTT.

V and J are TRBV12-3 or TRBV12-4 and TRBJ1-6; maybe TRBD1 (5 bases). The CDR3 contains 13 residues. V was pared by 1 base and J by 9 bases, with 7 bases between. The CDR3 DNA reads TGTGCCAGCAGTTTAGATGGGGCTTCACCCCTCCACTTT. Translation gives CASSLDGASPLHF.

Comment on this clone: The junction departs from the called germline gene at one end, perhaps through a read error. This chain links TRBV7-3 with TRBJ1-2, with TRBD1 matching 7 bases. The CDR3 sequence is 13 residues long. CDR1 and CDR2 from the germline V gene are SGHTA and FQGTGA. The CDR3 DNA is TGTGCCAGCAGCCTAACAGGGGCCTATGGCTACACCTTC. It yields the protein CASSLTGAYGYTF.

This chain connects TRBV10-3 to TRBJ1-5; tentatively, D is TRBD1 (6 bases). Germline values: CDR1 ENHRY, CDR2 SYGVKD. V was pared by 0 bases and J by 0 bases, with 9 bases between. This CDR3 is built from 16 residues. The CDR3 region has the DNA TGTGCCATCAGTGAGTCGAGACAGGTTAGCAATCAGCCCCAGCATTTT. The encoded protein is CAISESRQVSNQPQHF.

V gene TRBV4-3 combines with J gene TRBJ2-7; D uncertain. The V gene lost 4 bases and the J gene lost 0 bases, with 10 bases spanning the gap. The CDR3 sequence is 14 residues long. From germline, CDR1 is LGHNA and CDR2 YSLEER. CDR3 protein: CASSRTSRSYEQYF. DNA of the CDR3: TGCGCCAGCAGCCGGACCTCTCGCTCCTACGAGCAGTACTTC.

The rearrangement links TRBV7-2 to TRBJ2-1, with D possibly TRBD1 on 6 matching bases. CDR3 length: 14 amino acids. Trimming stripped 3 bases from V and 7 bases from J, with 13 bases between. Per the germline V gene, CDR1 is SGHTA and CDR2 is FQGNSA. This CDR3 is CASSLFLGTNEQFF. The CDR3 DNA sequence: TGTGCCAGCAGCTTGTTTCTCGGGACAAATGAGCAGTTCTTC.

The rearrangement links TRBV5-1 to TRBJ1-4, with D unclear. V lost 2 bases and J 4 bases, leaving 9 bases between the germline ends. Per germline, CDR1 SGHRS and CDR2 YFSETQ. The length of the CDR3 is 14 residues. CDR3 sequence (DNA): TGCGCCAGCAGCTTACAGTCCCATAATGAAAAACTGTTTTTT. Its protein is CASSLQSHNEKLFF. The variable domain in full, completed from reference TRBV5-1 and TRBJ1-4, reads KAGVTQTPRYLIKTRGQQVTLSCSPISGHRSVSWYQQTPGQGLQFLFEYFSETQRNKGNFPGRFSGRQFSNSRSEMNVSTLELGDSALYLCASSLQSHNEKLFFGSGTQLSVL.

The chain recombines TRBV5-6 with TRBJ2-7, with 7 positions matching TRBD1. The CDR3 totals 13 residues. The germline V gene encodes CDR1 SGHDT and CDR2 YYEEEE. Trimming at V came to 4 bases and at J to 6 bases, leaving 7 bases not matched to a gene. CDR3 bases: TGTGCCAGCAGCCCTACAGGGGTGAGCGAGCAGTACTTC. Translation: CASSPTGVSEQYF.

The J gene is TRBJ2-4, the V gene TRBV29-1, with 11 positions matching TRBD2. Germline CDR1 SQVTM, CDR2 ANQGSEA. The CDR3 consists of 17 residues. The ends lost 7 bases at V and 0 bases at J; junction bases unmatched: 11. The CDR3 DNA sequence: TGCAGCGCCTCCGGGACTAGCGGTTCCTTAGCCAAAAACATTCAGTACTTC. This gives the protein CSASGTSGSLAKNIQYF.

The J gene is TRBJ2-5, the V gene TRBV5-6; 14 nucleotides match TRBD2. The V gene end was trimmed by 4 bases and the J gene end by 5 bases; junction bases not matched to a gene: 16. Germline values: CDR1 SGHDT, CDR2 YYEEEE. The CDR3 totals 19 residues. Written as DNA, the CDR3 is TGTGCCAGCAGCGGGCTACCGGGACTAGCGGGAGAGAGGGGGGAGACCCAGTACTTC. It yields the protein CASSGLPGLAGERGETQYF. Full variable domain (missing parts from reference TRBV5-6 and TRBJ2-5): DAGVTQSPTHLIKTRGQQVTLRCSPKSGHDTVSWYQQALGQGPQFIFQYYEEEERQRGNFPDRFSGHQFPNYSSELNVNALLLGDSALYLCASSGLPGLAGERGETQYFGPGTRLLVL.

The chain joins TRBV27 to TRBJ1-5; 11 bases are a match to TRBD1. J lost 7 bases, V lost 6 bases, and 5 bases had no gene match. The length of the CDR3 is 14 residues. Germline assignment: CDR1 MNHEY and CDR2 SMNVEV (reference sequence). In DNA form, the CDR3 reads TGTGCCAGCAGCTTGGGACAGGGGGGCCAGCCCCAGCATTTT. It codes for CASSLGQGGQPQHF.

The gene calls are TRBV3-1 (or the pseudogene TRBV3-2) and TRBJ2-1, with 9 bases identical to TRBD2. The CDR3 totals 17 residues. V dropped 5 bases and J dropped 4; count of bases not matched to a gene: 12. Germline CDR1 LGHDT, CDR2 YNNKEL (reference sequence). DNA for the CDR3: TGTGCCAGCAGCAAAGGAGGGGCTAGCGGGGCGTACAATGAGCAGTTCTTC. Translation gives CASSKGGASGAYNEQFF.

The chain links TRBV11-2 to TRBJ2-7; 8 bases are shared with TRBD1. The CDR3 is 15 amino acids. Trimming cost V 4 bases and J 1 base; bases outside gene matches: 6. Germline values: CDR1 SGHAT, CDR2 FQNNGV. The CDR3 region is CASSYEGQGSYEQYF. Here the CDR3 DNA reads TGTGCCAGCAGCTATGAAGGACAGGGATCCTACGAGCAGTACTTC.

The genes are TRBV5-6 and TRBJ2-3; D not certain. CDR1 and CDR2 from the germline V gene are SGHDT and YYEEEE. CDR3 length: 13 amino acids. The germline V and J ends were trimmed by 1 base and 9 bases, with 12 bases remaining between them. The CDR3, as DNA: TGTGCCAGCAGCTTGTTGGGCCGGAAGACGCAGTATTTT. Amino acids: CASSLLGRKTQYF.

J is TRBJ1-2 and V is TRBV3-1 (or the pseudogene TRBV3-2); a weak D match, TRBD1 (5 bases). The CDR3 has 14 amino acids. Trimming pared 4 bases from V and 4 bases from J, leaving 13 bases between. The germline V gene encodes CDR1 LGHDT and CDR2 YNNKEL (reference sequence). CDR3 loop: CASSPPGKAYGYTF. CDR3 coding DNA: TGTGCCAGCAGCCCCCCAGGGAAGGCCTATGGCTACACCTTC.

This clone appeared a few times. V is TRBV5-1 and J is TRBJ1-1; possible D gene TRBD1, 6 bases. This CDR3 region has 13 residues. Trimming took off 3 bases at V and 6 bases at J, with 12 bases between the two ends. The germline gives CDR1 SGHRS, CDR2 YFSETQ. The chain's CDR3 is CASSSLQGAEAFF. The CDR3 DNA reads TGCGCCAGCAGCTCACTACAGGGTGCTGAAGCTTTCTTT. Looking up the rest from reference TRBV5-1 and TRBJ1-1 gives the full variable domain: KAGVTQTPRYLIKTRGQQVTLSCSPISGHRSVSWYQQTPGQGLQFLFEYFSETQRNKGNFPGRFSGRQFSNSRSEMNVSTLELGDSALYLCASSSLQGAEAFFGQGTRLTVV.

The rearrangement links TRBV7-8 to TRBJ2-1, with 13 bases identical to TRBD2. Germline V CDR1 and CDR2: SGHVS, FQNEAQ. The CDR3 consists of 19 residues. V gave up 6 bases and J gave up 0 bases; unmatched junction bases: 11. This chain's CDR3 is CASRFRTSGSRSSYNEQFF. In nucleotides, the CDR3 is TGTGCCAGCAGATTTCGGACTAGCGGGAGCAGGAGCTCCTACAATGAGCAGTTCTTC. Looking up the rest from reference TRBV7-8 and TRBJ2-1 gives the full variable domain: GAGVSQSPRYKVAKRGQDVALRCDPISGHVSLFWYQQALGQGPEFLTYFQNEAQLDKSGLPSDRFFAERPEGSVSTLKIQRTQQEDSAVYLCASRFRTSGSRSSYNEQFFGPGTRLTVL.

The genes are TRBV19 and TRBJ1-3; tentatively, D is TRBD1 (5 bases). The length of the CDR3 is 14 residues. Germline V gene lookup returns CDR1 LNHDA and CDR2 SQIVND (reference sequence). Trimming stripped 5 bases from V and 5 bases from J, with 13 bases between. DNA for the CDR3: TGTGCCAGTAGTCTCCGGGACGTTCGAAACACCATATATTTT. The encoded protein is CASSLRDVRNTIYF.

This clone was found once. The V gene is TRBV4-3, the J gene TRBJ1-2; a possible D gene is TRBD1 (6 bases). V lost 1 base, J lost 4 bases, and 13 bases lay in between. The CDR3 runs 15 residues. Germline V gene sequence: CDR1 LGHNA, CDR2 YSLEER. CDR3 region: CASSQVNREGYGYTF. The CDR3 DNA reads TGCGCCAGCAGCCAAGTAAACAGGGAGGGCTATGGCTACACCTTC.

This chain connects TRBV6-5 to TRBJ1-3; D is possibly TRBD1 (6 bases). The CDR3 consists of 15 residues. The V gene lost 6 bases and the J gene lost 8 bases, with 20 bases spanning the gap. From germline, CDR1 is MNHEY and CDR2 SVGAGI. In DNA, the CDR3 is TGTGCCAGCAGAACTACCCAGGGGTATCTAGACACCATATATTTT. Protein product: CASRTTQGYLDTIYF.

This clone was recorded only once. This sequence joins TRBV6-5 and TRBJ2-7; 11 positions match TRBD2. Germline CDR1 reads MNHEY; CDR2 reads SVGAGI. V was clipped by 7 bases and J by 8 bases; unmatched bases: 13. The CDR3 extends over 15 amino acids. The CDR3 here is CASIGLAGGLGKQYF. CDR3 in DNA: TGTGCCAGCATTGGGCTAGCGGGGGGCCTTGGGAAGCAGTACTTC.

In the case of this clone: Sequence at one end of the junction differs from germline and may be a read error. Other DNA sequences in this sample translate to the same CDR3. J is TRBJ2-2 and V is TRBV6-5; D remains ambiguous. Germline V gene data show CDR1 as MNHEY and CDR2 as SVGAGI. The CDR3 contains 12 residues. The CDR3 DNA is TGTGCCAGCAGATTTTACACTGGGGAGCTGTTTTTT. As protein: CASRFYTGELFF.

The V and J genes are TRBV29-1 and TRBJ2-3; perhaps TRBD1 as D (5 bases). Trimming took off 2 bases at V and 5 bases at J, with 11 bases between the two ends. The CDR3 spans 13 residues. Germline-derived CDR1 and CDR2 are SQVTM and ANQGSEA. The CDR3 DNA reads as TGCAGCGTTGAAAACAAAGGGGTAGATACGCAGTATTTT. Its protein product is CSVENKGVDTQYF.